Presented here are 15 T cell receptor beta chains from one specimen sequenced in a study of cytomegalovirus exposure and HLA in healthy donors. The PCR employed 60 Vbeta primers together with 13 Jbeta primers. Method: immunoSEQ multiplex PCR; TCRdb's copy keeps in-frame clones and lacks some. The sample totals 70,000 to 80,000 clones. Sequencing was performed on PBMCs. The source of these receptors is a man aged 40-55 years in good health and CMV-seronegative.

The J gene is TRBJ1-1, the V gene TRBV19; 11 nucleotides align to TRBD1. The V gene end was trimmed by 5 bases and the J gene end by 5 bases; junction bases not matched to a gene: 4. Germline V gene sequence: CDR1 LNHDA, CDR2 SQIVND (reference sequence). The CDR3 has 14 amino acids. The CDR3 nucleotides read TGTGCCAGTAGTCTTGGGACAGGGGGGACTGAAGCTTTCTTT. Its protein is CASSLGTGGTEAFF.

The chain is built from TRBV2 and TRBJ2-1; tentatively, D is TRBD2 (6 bases). Germline CDR1 is SNHLY and CDR2 is FYNNEI. The CDR3 contains 14 residues. Trimming left V 0 bases short and J 7 bases short, with 10 bases between. CDR3: CASSEARGRNEQFF. Here the CDR3 DNA reads TGTGCCAGCAGTGAAGCGCGGGGTAGAAATGAGCAGTTCTTC. Combining the CDR3 with reference TRBV2 and TRBJ2-1 gives the whole variable domain EPEVTQTPSHQVTQMGQEVILRCVPISNHLYFYWYRQILGQKVEFLVSFYNNEISEKSEIFDDQFSVERPDGSNFTLKIRSTKLEDSAMYFCASSEARGRNEQFFGPGTRLTVL.

The chain joins TRBV2 to TRBJ2-3; 9 nucleotides align to TRBD2. V lost 2 bases and J lost 0; bases outside the gene matches: 0. The CDR3 extends over 15 amino acids. Germline CDR1 SNHLY, CDR2 FYNNEI. The CDR3 is CASSETSGSTDTQYF. CDR3 nucleotide sequence: TGTGCCAGCAGTGAAACTAGCGGGAGCACAGATACGCAGTATTTT. Complete variable domain (other parts from reference TRBV2 and TRBJ2-3): EPEVTQTPSHQVTQMGQEVILRCVPISNHLYFYWYRQILGQKVEFLVSFYNNEISEKSEIFDDQFSVERPDGSNFTLKIRSTKLEDSAMYFCASSETSGSTDTQYFGPGTRLTVL.

The V and J genes are TRBV5-1 and TRBJ1-5, with a possible D match to TRBD1 (6 bases). The CDR3 spans 15 residues. Trimming stripped 5 bases from V and 0 bases from J, with 12 bases between. The germline CDR1 and CDR2 sequences are SGHRS and YFSETQ. The CDR3 loop is CASRETDSSNQPQHF. The CDR3 DNA reads TGCGCCAGCAGGGAGACGGACAGTAGCAATCAGCCCCAGCATTTT.

This chain connects TRBV18 to TRBJ2-7, with 11 bases aligning to TRBD2. Germline-derived CDR1 and CDR2 are KGHSH and LQKENI. This CDR3 is built from 15 residues. Trimming took 4 bases from V and 6 from J; bases not matched to a gene: 8. The CDR3 protein is CASSLSTGLAGEQYF. The CDR3, as DNA: TGTGCCAGCTCACTATCCACCGGACTAGCGGGCGAGCAGTACTTC.

The chain employs TRBV7-3 and TRBJ2-3; D possibly corresponds to TRBD1 (6 bases). From germline, CDR1 is SGHTA and CDR2 FQGTGA. The CDR3 covers 15 residues. Trimming pared 4 bases from V and 0 bases from J, leaving 11 bases between. In DNA form, the CDR3 reads TGTGCCAGCAGCTCCGGGACAACCAGCACAGATACGCAGTATTTT. Protein sequence: CASSSGTTSTDTQYF.

The chain couples TRBV9 to TRBJ2-5, with 7 bases fitting TRBD2. Germline CDR1 SGDLS, CDR2 YYNGEE. CDR3 length equals 16 residues. V shed 4 bases and J 5 bases; nucleotides not matched to a gene: 14. The chain's CDR3 is CASSPRSGITVETQYF. CDR3 in DNA: TGTGCCAGCAGCCCCAGGAGCGGGATTACGGTTGAGACCCAGTACTTC. Supplemented by reference TRBV9 and TRBJ2-5, the full variable domain reads DSGVTQTPKHLITATGQRVTLRCSPRSGDLSVYWYQQSLDQGLQFLIQYYNGEERAKGNILERFSAQQFPDLHSELNLSSLELGDSALYFCASSPRSGITVETQYFGPGTRLLVL.

The chain couples TRBV28 to TRBJ2-3; D is ambiguous. Germline-derived CDR1 and CDR2 are MDHEN and SYDVKM. There are 13 residues in the CDR3. V gave up 4 bases and J gave up 1 base, with 6 bases separating them. CDR3 region: CASSSEGTDTQYF. The CDR3 DNA sequence: TGTGCCAGCAGTTCAGAGGGCACAGATACGCAGTATTTT.

The chain employs TRBV2 and TRBJ1-6; D might be TRBD1 (6 bases). V was shortened by 10 bases and J by 9 bases, with 13 bases between the two germline ends. This CDR3 is 12 amino acids long. Germline lookup yields CDR1 SNHLY and CDR2 FYNNEI. The CDR3: CATVGGASPLHF. CDR3 nucleotides: TGTGCCACGGTTGGGGGGGCTTCACCCCTCCACTTT.

The rearrangement joins TRBV30 to TRBJ2-1, with a possible D match to TRBD1 (7 bases). Germline V gives CDR1 GTSNPN, CDR2 SVGIG (reference sequence). The length of the CDR3 is 15 residues. Trimming removed 0 bases from V and 4 bases from J, with 13 bases in between. The CDR3 is CAWSVTRGPYNEQFF. CDR3 in DNA: TGTGCCTGGAGTGTGACTAGGGGGCCTTACAATGAGCAGTTCTTC.

The chain uses TRBV5-1 and TRBJ2-7, with a tentative D call TRBD1 (6 bases). V was cut by 4 bases and J by 3 bases, with 8 bases left in between. Germline CDR1 and CDR2: SGHRS and YFSETQ. The length of the CDR3 is 12 residues. CDR3 sequence reads: CASSLQGYEQYF. In DNA, the CDR3 is TGCGCCAGCAGCCTACAGGGCTACGAGCAGTACTTC.

The J gene is TRBJ1-3, the V gene TRBV2; D might be TRBD1 (6 bases). The V end lost 5 bases, the J end lost 3 bases, and 11 bases lay between the germline ends. The CDR3 is made up of 14 amino acids. CDR1 is SNHLY, CDR2 FYNNEI, per germline. The CDR3 DNA sequence: TGTGCCAGCAGTAGAACAGGGAGTGGAAACACCATATATTTT. Translating gives CASSRTGSGNTIYF.

The chain uses TRBV27 and TRBJ2-1, with a possible D match to TRBD2 (7 bases). Trimming took 1 base from V and 5 from J, leaving 18 bases between them. The CDR3 covers 17 residues. Germline-derived CDR1 and CDR2 are MNHEY and SMNVEV (reference sequence). The CDR3: CASSLWGGLLRNNEQFF. The DNA of the CDR3 is TGTGCCAGCAGTTTATGGGGGGGGCTGCTAAGGAACAATGAGCAGTTCTTC.

J is TRBJ1-5 and V is TRBV13, with 7 bases that match TRBD1. J lost 6 bases, V lost 0 bases, and 2 bases had no gene match. The CDR3 has 14 amino acids. CDR1 and CDR2 (germline): PRHDT, FYEKMQ (reference sequence). CDR3 sequence (DNA): TGTGCCAGCAGCTTAGGAGGGGGCGGTCAGCCCCAGCATTTT. Its protein product is CASSLGGGGQPQHF.

This chain links TRBV18 with TRBJ2-6; D might be TRBD1 (6 bases). Germline CDR1 and CDR2: KGHSH and LQKENI. Trimming removed 3 bases from V and 0 bases from J, with 15 bases in between. The CDR3 sequence is 18 residues long. This CDR3 reads CASSPYGQSPSGANVLTF. The CDR3 coding sequence is TGTGCCAGCTCACCCTATGGACAGTCGCCCTCTGGGGCCAACGTCCTGACTTTC.